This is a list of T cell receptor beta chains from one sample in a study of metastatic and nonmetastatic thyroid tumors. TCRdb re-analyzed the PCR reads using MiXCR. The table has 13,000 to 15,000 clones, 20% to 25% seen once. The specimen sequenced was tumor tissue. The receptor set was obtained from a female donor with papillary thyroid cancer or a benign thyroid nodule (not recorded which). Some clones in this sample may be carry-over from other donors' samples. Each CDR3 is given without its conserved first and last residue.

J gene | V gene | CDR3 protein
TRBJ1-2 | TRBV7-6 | ASSLAYGAGYT
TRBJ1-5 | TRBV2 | ASSPARGDNQPQH
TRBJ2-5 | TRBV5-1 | ASSFRGGSRETQY
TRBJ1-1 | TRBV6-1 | ASSRGPEVTEAF
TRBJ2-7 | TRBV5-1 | ASSLALFGTYEQY
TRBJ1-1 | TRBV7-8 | ASSFNSQNTEAF
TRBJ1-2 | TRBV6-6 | ASSYRGDGGYT
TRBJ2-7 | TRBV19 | ASSSDPMSSYEQY
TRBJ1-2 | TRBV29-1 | SVDGGTGVTSGYT
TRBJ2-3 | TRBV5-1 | ASGFRSSTDTQY
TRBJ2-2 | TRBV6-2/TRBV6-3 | ASRLVYRDTWELF
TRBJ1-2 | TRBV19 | ASSIRQGSPGYT
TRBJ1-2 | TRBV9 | ASSVGQSYGYT
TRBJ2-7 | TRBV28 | ASSSGDEQH
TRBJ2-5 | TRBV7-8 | ASSLDSAALGRKTQY
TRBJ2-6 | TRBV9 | ASSVSGSGVSGANVLT
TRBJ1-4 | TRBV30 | AWGTAAHSEKLF
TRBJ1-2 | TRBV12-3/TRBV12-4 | ASRLGTLRGGYGYT
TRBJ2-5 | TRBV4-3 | ASSQDLEGLTQY
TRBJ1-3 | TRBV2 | SSYRPGISVNTIY
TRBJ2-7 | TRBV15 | ATSRDLGYEQY
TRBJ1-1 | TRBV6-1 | ASSLDRTLEAF
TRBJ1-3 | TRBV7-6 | ASSTTGNTIY
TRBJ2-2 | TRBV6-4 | ASSGTSTGELF
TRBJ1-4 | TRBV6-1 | ASSRQGGNEKLF
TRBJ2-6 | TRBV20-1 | SAIDPGANVLT
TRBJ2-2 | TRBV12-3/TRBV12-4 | ASSFRTSGSVLF
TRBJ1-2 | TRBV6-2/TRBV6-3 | ASSYGGPWMGGYT
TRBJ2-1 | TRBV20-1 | SASSGRGLDNEQF
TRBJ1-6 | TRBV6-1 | ASSEKGRLSPLH
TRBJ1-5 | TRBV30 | AWSGGTGTANQPQH
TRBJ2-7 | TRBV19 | ASSAGYLSVQY
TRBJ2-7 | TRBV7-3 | ASSLYTGSYEQY
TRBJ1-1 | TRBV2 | ASSEGRTGNTEAF
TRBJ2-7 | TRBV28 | ASSAHDRLTSYEQY
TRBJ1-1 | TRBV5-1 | ASSLAGQTNTEAF
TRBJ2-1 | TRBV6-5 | ASSYSARYGEF
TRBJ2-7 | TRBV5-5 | ASSLGLRSGYEQY
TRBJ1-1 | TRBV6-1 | ASSDQRQGSTEAF
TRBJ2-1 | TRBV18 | ASSGDRRYNEQF
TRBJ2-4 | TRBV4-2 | ASSQTGHIQY